Below are 20 T cell receptor beta chains sequenced from a single sample in a study of blood T cell repertoires in COVID-19. Assay used: immunoSEQ multiplex PCR; TCRdb lists only in-frame clones, some missing. The table lists nearly 90,000 clones, about 87% of them singletons. The sequencing input was peripheral blood. These receptors originate from a man at least 80 years old with acute or convalescent COVID-19.

The chain couples TRBV10-2 to TRBJ2-7, with a tentative D call TRBD2 (5 bases). Germline CDR1 and CDR2: WSHSY and SAAADI. The CDR3 sequence is 11 residues long. V was shortened by 9 bases and J by 5 bases, with 11 bases between the two germline ends. The DNA of the CDR3 is TGCGCCAGTCGGACTGCGGACGAGCAGTACTTC. The encoded protein is CASRTADEQYF.

This chain connects TRBV6-1 to TRBJ1-5, with 7 bases lining up with TRBD1. This CDR3 has 12 residues. CDR1 is MNHNS, CDR2 SASEGT, per germline. V shed 3 bases and J 13 bases; nucleotides not matched to a gene: 6. The CDR3 DNA reads TGTGCCAGCAGTGATTCGACAGGGCCGCAGCATTTT. The encoded protein is CASSDSTGPQHF.

The CDR3 spells CASSPGGFNYGYTF. The CDR3 DNA reads as TGTGCCAGCAGTCCAGGGGGTTTTAACTATGGCTACACCTTC. V gene TRBV28 combines with J gene TRBJ1-2; 7 positions match TRBD1. The CDR3 loop spans 14 amino acids. Per germline, CDR1 MDHEN and CDR2 SYDVKM. Trimming at V came to 5 bases and at J to 1 base, leaving 4 bases not matched to a gene.

The rearrangement links TRBV2 to TRBJ1-4, with 7 bases identical to TRBD1. J lost 3 bases, V lost 5 bases, and 6 bases had no gene match. The CDR3 is 15 amino acids. Germline V gene lookup returns CDR1 SNHLY and CDR2 FYNNEI. The CDR3 DNA is TGTGCCAGCAGTTTTACAGGGGTGCCTAATGAAAAACTGTTTTTT. This codes for CASSFTGVPNEKLFF.

The chain carries TRBV7-9 and TRBJ1-1, with D maybe TRBD1 (5 bases). Germline loops: CDR1 SEHNR, CDR2 FQNEAQ (reference sequence). The germline V and J ends were trimmed by 5 bases and 0 bases, with 16 bases remaining between them. The CDR3 spans 16 residues. The CDR3 loop is CASSPMPRQLNTEAFF. As DNA, the CDR3 is TGTGCCAGCAGCCCTATGCCCCGACAGCTGAACACTGAAGCTTTCTTT.

J is TRBJ2-2 and V is TRBV11-2, with D uncertain. Trimming cost V 0 bases and J 7 bases, with 9 bases left between them. The CDR3 length is 14 residues. CDR1 is SGHAT, CDR2 FQNNGV, per germline. The CDR3 DNA sequence: TGTGCCAGCAGCTTAGAGCTATCGGGCGGGGAGCTGTTTTTT. Translating gives CASSLELSGGELFF. The full variable domain, its missing parts supplied by reference TRBV11-2 and TRBJ2-2, is EAGVAQSPRYKIIEKRQSVAFWCNPISGHATLYWYQQILGQGPKLLIQFQNNGVVDDSQLPKDRFSAERLKGVDSTLKIQPAKLEDSAVYLCASSLELSGGELFFGEGSRLTVL.

In DNA, the CDR3 is TGTGCCAGCAGCCGGGACACTTCCGAGCAGTACTTC. It yields the protein CASSRDTSEQYF. The chain has TRBV7-9 and TRBJ2-7; possibly TRBD1 for D (6 bases). Germline loops: CDR1 SEHNR, CDR2 FQNEAQ (reference sequence). This CDR3 has 12 amino acids. V was cut by 5 bases and J by 6 bases, with 11 bases left in between.

This sequence joins TRBV6-6 and TRBJ2-2; 7 bases are a match to TRBD1. V gave up 6 bases and J gave up 5 bases; unmatched junction bases: 0. The CDR3 has 12 amino acids. Germline values: CDR1 MNHNY, CDR2 SVGAGI (reference sequence). Written as DNA, the CDR3 is TGTGCCAGCAGGACAGGGACCGGGGAGCTGTTTTTT. Translated: CASRTGTGELFF.

The CDR3, as DNA: TGTGCCAGCAGTCCCCAGCGGGGGCTGAAAGATACGCAGTATTTT. It codes for CASSPQRGLKDTQYF. The rearrangement uses TRBV25-1 and TRBJ2-3; TRBD2 matches at 8 bases. Germline CDR1 reads MGHDK; CDR2 reads SYGVNS. Trimming at V came to 5 bases and at J to 5 bases, leaving 9 bases not matched to a gene. The CDR3 covers 15 residues.

This sequence joins TRBV11-1 and TRBJ2-1; D remains unclear. The V gene's germline CDR1 is SGHAT and CDR2 FQDESV (reference sequence). Trimming stripped 2 bases from V and 8 bases from J, with 16 bases between. This CDR3 spans 15 amino acids. CDR3 nucleotide sequence: TGTGCCAGCAGCTTAAATGACGGCAGGTTGGATGAGCAGTTCTTC. This codes for CASSLNDGRLDEQFF.

This clone was seen just once. The chain links TRBV3-1 (or the pseudogene TRBV3-2) to TRBJ2-7; TRBD2 aligns across 8 bases. There are 16 residues in the CDR3. V lost 1 base, J lost 0 bases, and 5 bases stayed unmatched. Germline-derived CDR1 and CDR2 are LGHDT and YNNKEL (reference sequence). CDR3 DNA sequence: TGTGCCAGCAGCCAAGCGGGACTAGTCACCTCCTACGAGCAGTACTTC. It is translated as CASSQAGLVTSYEQYF.

J is TRBJ2-7 and V is TRBV27; 11 positions match TRBD1. Germline lookup yields CDR1 MNHEY and CDR2 SMNVEV (reference sequence). V gave up 8 bases and J gave up 6 bases; unmatched junction bases: 6. The CDR3 extends over 13 amino acids. The CDR3 DNA is TGTGCCAGCTGGGCCGGGACAGGGGGCGAGCAGTACTTC. Its protein is CASWAGTGGEQYF.

V and J are TRBV5-1 and TRBJ1-3; D is possibly TRBD1 (5 bases). Trimming cost V 0 bases and J 0 bases, with 7 bases left between them. The CDR3 extends over 15 amino acids. The germline V gene encodes CDR1 SGHRS and CDR2 YFSETQ. The CDR3 DNA follows: TGCGCCAGCAGCTTGGCAGGGTCCTCTGGAAACACCATATATTTT. This sequence encodes CASSLAGSSGNTIYF.

Details on this clone: Its ends do not fully match the called genes, so a read error is possible. The chain joins TRBV29-1 to TRBJ1-1; D perhaps matches TRBD1 (5 bases). CDR1 SQVTM and CDR2 ANQGSEA come from the germline V gene. The CDR3 consists of 14 residues. The CDR3 sequence: CSVGAESLNSEAFF. The DNA for the CDR3 is TGCAGCGTAGGGGCTGAGAGCTTGAACAGTGAAGCTTTCTTT.

This chain links TRBV30 with TRBJ2-3, with 9 bases fitting TRBD2. The CDR3 totals 17 residues. V gave up 0 bases and J gave up 1 base; unmatched junction bases: 8. Germline CDR1 and CDR2: GTSNPN and SVGIG (reference sequence). The CDR3 DNA reads as TGTGCCTGGAGTGTATCTGGTAGCGGGAGAGGCACAGATACGCAGTATTTT. Its protein is CAWSVSGSGRGTDTQYF. Full variable domain (rest looked up from reference TRBV30 and TRBJ2-3): SQTIHQWPATLVQPVGSPLSLECTVEGTSNPNLYWYRQAAGRGLQLLFYSVGIGQISSEVPQNLSASRPQDRQFILSSKKLLLSDSGFYLCAWSVSGSGRGTDTQYFGPGTRLTVL.

V is TRBV11-3 and J is TRBJ2-1; TRBD2 matches 12 bases. The V and J ends lost 1 base and 9 bases, in that order; junction bases with no gene match: 4. The CDR3 contains 15 residues. Germline V gene data show CDR1 as SGHNT and CDR2 as YENEEA. The CDR3 protein is CASSLGLAGVGEQFF. CDR3 DNA: TGTGCCAGCAGCTTAGGACTAGCGGGGGTCGGTGAGCAGTTCTTC.

The V call is TRBV19, the J call TRBJ2-4; 8 bases map to TRBD1. CDR1 LNHDA and CDR2 SQIVND come from the germline V gene (reference sequence). The CDR3 loop spans 15 amino acids. The J segment lost 8 bases and the V segment lost 5 bases, leaving 11 bases of the junction unmatched. The CDR3, as DNA: TGTGCCAGTAGTGAAGCCGGGACAGGACAATACATTCAGTACTTC. Translating it yields CASSEAGTGQYIQYF.

The chain has TRBV5-1 and TRBJ2-1; D may be TRBD1 (5 bases). This CDR3 has 15 amino acids. Trimming took off 0 bases at V and 5 bases at J, with 12 bases between the two ends. In germline, CDR1 is SGHRS, CDR2 YFSETQ. This chain's CDR3 is CASSLVLDNNNEQFF. The CDR3 DNA reads TGCGCCAGCAGCTTGGTTCTGGACAATAACAATGAGCAGTTCTTC. The complete variable domain, with remaining parts taken from reference TRBV5-1 and TRBJ2-1, reads KAGVTQTPRYLIKTRGQQVTLSCSPISGHRSVSWYQQTPGQGLQFLFEYFSETQRNKGNFPGRFSGRQFSNSRSEMNVSTLELGDSALYLCASSLVLDNNNEQFFGPGTRLTVL.

The chain links TRBV7-9 to TRBJ2-7, with TRBD1 matching 8 bases. This CDR3 has 16 residues. Germline assignment: CDR1 SEHNR and CDR2 FQNEAQ (reference sequence). Trimming at V came to 0 bases and at J to 0 bases, leaving 4 bases not matched to a gene. For the CDR3, the DNA is TGTGCCAGCAGCTTAGCTCTAGGACAGGGCTCCTACGAGCAGTACTTC. It encodes CASSLALGQGSYEQYF.

The chain couples TRBV2 to TRBJ2-2; 8 bases are shared with TRBD1. The V and J ends lost 4 bases and 1 base, in that order; junction bases with no gene match: 11. Germline CDR1 and CDR2: SNHLY and FYNNEI. The CDR3 has 18 residues. The CDR3 reads CASSGARYGQGNTGELFF. The CDR3 nucleotides are TGTGCCAGCAGTGGGGCCCGGTACGGACAGGGGAACACCGGGGAGCTGTTTTTT.